These 14 T cell receptor beta chains were sequenced from one sample in a study of CD8 T cells in Susac syndrome. Reverse transcription of about 0.5 to 1 ug RNA was carried out with random hexamers. TCRdb analysed the immunoSEQ multiplex PCR reads with MiXCR anew, one entry per CDR3 protein. The sample consists of around 23,000 distinct CDR3 sequences, approximately 92% of them appearing once. Sequencing was carried out using CD8+ T cells from PBMCs. The receptors were gathered from a human donor with Susac syndrome.

The chain joins TRBV9 to TRBJ2-1; D is unclear. V lost 4 bases to trimming and J lost 5 bases, with 16 bases between them. Germline V lookup: CDR1 SGDLS, CDR2 YYNGEE. The CDR3 is 15 residues long. CDR3 protein: CASSPTFLSDNEQFF. The CDR3 DNA reads TGTGCCAGCAGCCCCACTTTCTTGTCAGACAATGAGCAGTTCTTC.

V usage is TRBV29-1 and J usage is TRBJ2-2, with D perhaps matching TRBD1 or TRBD2 (5 bases each). This CDR3 is 12 amino acids long. Trimming stripped 5 bases from V and 6 bases from J, with 10 bases between. Germline assignment: CDR1 SQVTM and CDR2 ANQGSEA. CDR3 sequence reads: CSVLTGPGELFF. CDR3 sequence (DNA): TGCAGCGTTTTGACGGGGCCCGGGGAGCTGTTTTTT.

The V call is TRBV29-1, the J call TRBJ2-5; 9 bases map to TRBD1. The J segment lost 5 bases and the V segment lost 4 bases, leaving 8 bases of the junction unmatched. The CDR3 is made up of 14 amino acids. Germline loops: CDR1 SQVTM, CDR2 ANQGSEA. The CDR3: CSVGRDRVDETQYF. CDR3 coding DNA: TGCAGCGTTGGAAGGGACAGGGTGGACGAGACCCAGTACTTC.

The chain links TRBV4-3 to TRBJ2-1; TRBD2 matches at 13 bases. The CDR3 is 21 residues long. Germline V gene data show CDR1 as LGHNA and CDR2 as YSLEER. The trim removed 0 bases at V and 8 bases at J, leaving 19 bases unmatched. The CDR3: CASSQDHGTSGDAEVPDEQFF. CDR3 in DNA: TGCGCCAGCAGCCAAGATCACGGGACTAGCGGGGACGCTGAGGTTCCGGATGAGCAGTTCTTC.

The chain links TRBV5-6 to TRBJ2-7; possibly TRBD1 for D (5 bases). This CDR3 has 12 residues. CDR1 is SGHDT, CDR2 YYEEEE, per germline. Trimming left V 3 bases short and J 3 bases short, with 7 bases between. The CDR3 spells CASSWGNYEQYF. CDR3 DNA sequence: TGTGCCAGCAGCTGGGGCAACTACGAGCAGTACTTC.

This clonotype was seen only once. The chain joins TRBV23-1 to TRBJ1-4; weak D call: TRBD1 (5 bases). TRBV23-1 is annotated as an ORF whose role is uncertain. The V end was cut by 9 bases, the J end by 6 bases, with 8 bases between. This CDR3 has 11 residues. Here the CDR3 reads CARGRDEKLFF. CDR3 coding DNA: TGCGCCAGGGGGCGGGATGAAAAACTGTTTTTT.

This clonotype was found a few times. This chain links TRBV7-2 with TRBJ2-7; the match to TRBD1 covers 7 bases. V shed 1 base and J 6 bases; nucleotides not matched to a gene: 6. The CDR3 consists of 14 residues. Germline CDR1 is SGHTA and CDR2 is FQGNSA. The CDR3 reads CASSLEAGTAEQYF. As DNA, the CDR3 is TGTGCCAGCAGCTTAGAAGCCGGGACAGCCGAGCAGTACTTC. Variable domain in full (rest from reference TRBV7-2 and TRBJ2-7): GAGVSQSPSNKVTEKGKDVELRCDPISGHTALYWYRQSLGQGLEFLIYFQGNSAPDKSGLPSDRFSAERTGGSVSTLTIQRTQQEDSAVYLCASSLEAGTAEQYFGPGTRLTVT.

The V gene is TRBV20-1, the J gene TRBJ2-1, with 9 bases aligning to TRBD1. CDR1 and CDR2 from the germline V gene are DFQATT and SNEGSKA (reference sequence). This CDR3 contains 13 residues. CDR3 in amino acids: CSAPGQGNNEQFF. For the CDR3, the DNA is TGCAGCGCACCGGGACAGGGTAACAATGAGCAGTTCTTC.

The V gene is TRBV29-1, the J gene TRBJ2-7, with D unresolved. Trimming removed 5 bases from V and 6 bases from J, with 8 bases in between. The CDR3 is 10 residues long. Germline values: CDR1 SQVTM, CDR2 ANQGSEA. CDR3 in amino acids: CSVSMAEQYF. CDR3 bases: TGCAGCGTTTCTATGGCCGAGCAGTACTTC.

V is TRBV19 and J is TRBJ2-5, with D perhaps matching TRBD1 (5 bases). V lost 5 bases to trimming and J lost 1 base, with 17 bases between them. The germline CDR1 and CDR2 sequences are LNHDA and SQIVND (reference sequence). This CDR3 spans 16 amino acids. CDR3 DNA: TGTGCCAGTAGTGCCCCAGTGTGGGGCCTCCAAGAGACCCAGTACTTC. Translating gives CASSAPVWGLQETQYF.

The chain recombines TRBV5-4 with TRBJ2-7; the D gene could be TRBD1 or TRBD2 (6 bases each). V was trimmed by 2 bases and J by 3 bases, leaving 12 bases between them. CDR3 size: 14 residues. Germline assignment: CDR1 SGHNT and CDR2 YYREEE (reference sequence). CDR3 DNA: TGTGCCAGCAGCTTCTGGGGGGCGGGCTACGAGCAGTACTTC. Translating it yields CASSFWGAGYEQYF.

The chain employs TRBV7-9 and TRBJ2-7; unclear D gene. The CDR3 consists of 17 residues. CDR1 is SEHNR and CDR2 is FQNEAQ in the germline V gene (reference sequence). The V end lost 3 bases, the J end lost 3 bases, and 21 bases lay between the germline ends. CDR3 nucleotides: TGTGCCAGCAGCTTCACTCCCGGAGACTCAAGGAACTACGAGCAGTACTTC. This codes for CASSFTPGDSRNYEQYF.

The chain has TRBV28 and TRBJ1-2; possible D gene TRBD1, 5 bases. V was cut by 3 bases and J by 2 bases, with 25 bases left in between. The CDR3 has 19 residues. Germline V lookup: CDR1 MDHEN, CDR2 SYDVKM. CDR3 sequence reads: CASSLAGSRTDLPNYGYTF. The CDR3, as DNA: TGTGCCAGCAGTTTGGCAGGGTCCAGGACGGACTTACCAAACTATGGCTACACCTTC.

Here the CDR3 DNA reads TGTGCCAGCAGCCCTGGGACTAGCGGGCCGGGGGATACGCAGTATTTT. This sequence encodes CASSPGTSGPGDTQYF. The chain is built from TRBV7-6 and TRBJ2-3, with TRBD2 identical over 12 bases. After removal of 5 bases from V and 6 bases from J, the junction contained 9 bases not matched to a gene. The CDR3 length is 16 residues. CDR1 is SGHVS, CDR2 FNYEAQ, per germline.